These 10 T cell receptor beta chains were sequenced from one sample in a study of blood T cell repertoires in COVID-19. Assay: immunoSEQ multiplex PCR; the TCRdb copy retains only in-frame clones and omits some. There are 200,000 to 300,000 clones in the sample; approximately 82% occur only once, and around 3.5% lies in the top ten. Source material: peripheral blood. These receptors were taken from a woman aged 18-29 years with acute or convalescent COVID-19.

V usage is TRBV30 and J usage is TRBJ2-5, with 9 bases matching TRBD2. Germline V lookup: CDR1 GTSNPN, CDR2 SVGIG (reference sequence). V shed 8 bases and J 3 bases; nucleotides not matched to a gene: 7. There are 13 residues in the CDR3. DNA of the CDR3: TGTGCCAAAAAGGGACTAGCAGAAGAGACCCAGTACTTC. Protein sequence: CAKKGLAEETQYF.

V and J are TRBV27 and TRBJ2-3; 13 bases fit TRBD2. J gave up 1 base and V 6 bases, and 16 bases lay outside the gene matches. The CDR3 length is 20 residues. Germline CDR1 and CDR2: MNHEY and SMNVEV (reference sequence). The CDR3 nucleotides read TGTGCCAGCAGAACACAATTTCTCGGGACTAGCGGGATCCGCACAGATACGCAGTATTTT. Encoded protein: CASRTQFLGTSGIRTDTQYF.

The chain combines TRBV25-1 with TRBJ1-4; TRBD1 matches at 11 bases. This CDR3 is 17 amino acids long. The germline V gene encodes CDR1 MGHDK and CDR2 SYGVNS. V was clipped by 2 bases and J by 3 bases; unmatched bases: 5. DNA for the CDR3: TGTGCCAGCAGTGAACCTGGACAGGGGGCGGCTAATGAAAAACTGTTTTTT. It yields the protein CASSEPGQGAANEKLFF.

The chain carries TRBV21-1 and TRBJ2-5; the table's D call of TRBD1 was not tested on the DNA. TRBV21-1 is a listed pseudogene. The CDR3 contains 15 residues. CDR3 nucleotide sequence: TGTGCCAGCAGCAAAGAGGGGACAGAACAAGAGACCCAGTACTTC. Translation: CASSKEGTEQETQYF.

V is TRBV24-1 and J is TRBJ2-5, with D tentatively TRBD1 (6 bases). This CDR3 has 15 amino acids. Trimming cost V 3 bases and J 1 base, with 11 bases left between them. Looked up from germline, CDR1 is KGHDR and CDR2 is SFDVKD. The CDR3 loop reads CATSDVQGFQETQYF. The CDR3 DNA sequence: TGTGCCACCAGTGATGTACAGGGTTTCCAAGAGACCCAGTACTTC.

The V and J genes are TRBV7-3 and TRBJ2-1; 8 bases are a match to TRBD2. Germline V gene lookup returns CDR1 SGHTA and CDR2 FQGTGA. V was clipped by 5 bases and J by 8 bases; unmatched bases: 11. CDR3 size: 15 residues. The CDR3 reads CASSLSGTLLDEQFF. The CDR3 DNA reads TGTGCCAGCAGCCTTAGCGGGACACTACTCGATGAGCAGTTCTTC. The variable domain in full, with the rest retrieved from reference TRBV7-3 and TRBJ2-1, is GAGVSQTPSNKVTEKGKYVELRCDPISGHTALYWYRQSLGQGPEFLIYFQGTGAADDSGLPNDRFFAVRPEGSVSTLKIQRTERGDSAVYLCASSLSGTLLDEQFFGPGTRLTVL.

This sequence joins TRBV20-1 and TRBJ2-2; possible D gene TRBD1, 6 bases. V was pared by 3 bases and J by 5 bases, with 10 bases between. Germline V lookup: CDR1 DFQATT, CDR2 SNEGSKA (reference sequence). The CDR3 runs 13 residues. As DNA, the CDR3 is TGCAGTGCTAGTAGGGGGACGACCGGGGAGCTGTTTTTT. Its protein product is CSASRGTTGELFF.

The rearrangement uses TRBV5-8 and TRBJ2-3; 9 nucleotides agree with TRBD1. There are 15 residues in the CDR3. V lost 6 bases, J lost 4 bases, and 9 bases stayed unmatched. Germline CDR1 is SGHTS and CDR2 is YDEGEE. The CDR3 is CASNAQGAGADTQYF. The CDR3 bases are TGTGCCAGCAATGCACAGGGGGCGGGCGCAGATACGCAGTATTTT. Full variable domain (remainder filled in from reference TRBV5-8 and TRBJ2-3): EAGVTQSPTHLIKTRGQQATLRCSPISGHTSVYWYQQALGLGLQFLLWYDEGEERNRGNFPPRFSGRQFPNYSSELNVNALELEDSALYLCASNAQGAGADTQYFGPGTRLTVL.

The chain combines TRBV28 with TRBJ1-5; D perhaps matches TRBD1 (6 bases). The CDR3 is 14 residues long. Trimming cost V 3 bases and J 4 bases, with 10 bases left between them. Germline V gene data show CDR1 as MDHEN and CDR2 as SYDVKM. The CDR3, as DNA: TGTGCCAGCAGTTTGGACAGTGCGAATCAGCCCCAGCATTTT. Its protein is CASSLDSANQPQHF.

This chain connects TRBV19 to TRBJ1-5, with 7 nucleotides matching TRBD1. The CDR3 contains 15 residues. CDR1 and CDR2 from the germline V gene are LNHDA and SQIVND (reference sequence). V lost 6 bases, J lost 2 bases, and 7 bases stayed unmatched. The CDR3 region has the DNA TGTGCCAGTAGCACCCAGGGGGGCGGCAATCAGCCCCAGCATTTT. This codes for CASSTQGGGNQPQHF.